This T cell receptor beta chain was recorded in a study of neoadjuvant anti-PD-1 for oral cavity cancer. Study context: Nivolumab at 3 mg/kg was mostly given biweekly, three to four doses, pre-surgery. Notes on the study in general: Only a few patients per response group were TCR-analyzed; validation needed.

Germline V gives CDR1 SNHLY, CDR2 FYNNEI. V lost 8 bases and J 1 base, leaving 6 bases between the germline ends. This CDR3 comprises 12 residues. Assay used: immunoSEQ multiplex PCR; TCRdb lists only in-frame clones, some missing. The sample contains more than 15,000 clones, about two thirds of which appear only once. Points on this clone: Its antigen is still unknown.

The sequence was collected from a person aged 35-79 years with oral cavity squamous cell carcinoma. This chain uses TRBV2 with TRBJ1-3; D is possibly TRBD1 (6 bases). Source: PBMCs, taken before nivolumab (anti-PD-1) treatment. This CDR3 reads CASQGSGNTIYF. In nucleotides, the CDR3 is TGTGCCAGCCAGGGGTCTGGAAACACCATATATTTT.